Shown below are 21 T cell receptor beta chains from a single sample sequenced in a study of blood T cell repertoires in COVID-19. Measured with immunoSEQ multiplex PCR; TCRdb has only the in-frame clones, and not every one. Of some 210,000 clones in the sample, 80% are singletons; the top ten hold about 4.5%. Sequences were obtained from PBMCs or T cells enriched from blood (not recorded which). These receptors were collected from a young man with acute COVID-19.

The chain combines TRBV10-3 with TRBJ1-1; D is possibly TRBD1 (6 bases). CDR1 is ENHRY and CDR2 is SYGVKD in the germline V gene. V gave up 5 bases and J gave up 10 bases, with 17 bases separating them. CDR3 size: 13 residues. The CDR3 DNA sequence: TGTGCCATCAGTAAAGACAGAGCAGGGGCAGCTTTCTTT. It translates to CAISKDRAGAAFF.

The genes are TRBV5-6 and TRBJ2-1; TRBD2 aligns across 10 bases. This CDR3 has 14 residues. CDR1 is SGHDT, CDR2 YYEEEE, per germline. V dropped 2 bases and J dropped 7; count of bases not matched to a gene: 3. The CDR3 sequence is CASSLAGGRNEQFF. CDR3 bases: TGTGCCAGCAGCTTAGCGGGGGGGCGTAATGAGCAGTTCTTC.

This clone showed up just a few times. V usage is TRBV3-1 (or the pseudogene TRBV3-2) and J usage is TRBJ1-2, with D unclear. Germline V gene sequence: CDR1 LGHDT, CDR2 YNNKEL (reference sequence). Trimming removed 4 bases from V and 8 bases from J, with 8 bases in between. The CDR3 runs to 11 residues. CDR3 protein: CASSLAEGYTF. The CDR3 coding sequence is TGTGCCAGCAGCCTTGCCGAGGGCTACACCTTC.

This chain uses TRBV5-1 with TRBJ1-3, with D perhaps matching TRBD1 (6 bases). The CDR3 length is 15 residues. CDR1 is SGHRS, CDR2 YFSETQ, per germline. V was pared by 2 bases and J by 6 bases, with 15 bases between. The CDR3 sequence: CASSFPPTGENTIYF. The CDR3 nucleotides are TGCGCCAGCAGCTTCCCTCCGACAGGCGAAAACACCATATATTTT.

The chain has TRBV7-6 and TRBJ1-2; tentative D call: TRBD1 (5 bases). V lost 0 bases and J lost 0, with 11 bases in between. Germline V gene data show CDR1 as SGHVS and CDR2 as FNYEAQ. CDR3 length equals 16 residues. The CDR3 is CASSLARGRTNYGYTF. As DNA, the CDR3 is TGTGCCAGCAGCTTAGCACGGGGGAGAACTAACTATGGCTACACCTTC.

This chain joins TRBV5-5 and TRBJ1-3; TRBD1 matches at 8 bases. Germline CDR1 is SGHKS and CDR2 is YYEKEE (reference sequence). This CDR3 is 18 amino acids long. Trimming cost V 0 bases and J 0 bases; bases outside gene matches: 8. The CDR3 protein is CASSLVFRDRSSGNTIYF. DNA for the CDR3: TGTGCCAGCAGCTTGGTTTTCCGGGACAGGAGCTCTGGAAACACCATATATTTT.

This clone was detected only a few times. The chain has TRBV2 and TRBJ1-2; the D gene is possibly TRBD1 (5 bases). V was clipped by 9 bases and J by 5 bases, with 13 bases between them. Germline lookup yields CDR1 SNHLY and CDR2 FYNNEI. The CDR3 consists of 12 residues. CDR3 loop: CASETGGYGYTF. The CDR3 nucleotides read TGTGCCAGTGAGACGGGGGGTTATGGCTACACCTTC. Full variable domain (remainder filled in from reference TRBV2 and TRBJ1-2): EPEVTQTPSHQVTQMGQEVILRCVPISNHLYFYWYRQILGQKVEFLVSFYNNEISEKSEIFDDQFSVERPDGSNFTLKIRSTKLEDSAMYFCASETGGYGYTFGSGTRLTVV.

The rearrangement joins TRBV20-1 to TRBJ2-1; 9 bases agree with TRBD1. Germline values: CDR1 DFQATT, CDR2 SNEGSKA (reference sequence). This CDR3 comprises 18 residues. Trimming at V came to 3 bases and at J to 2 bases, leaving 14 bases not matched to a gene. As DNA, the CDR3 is TGCAGTGCTAGTATCCGGACAGGGGCATTATTCACCTACAATGAGCAGTTCTTC. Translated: CSASIRTGALFTYNEQFF.

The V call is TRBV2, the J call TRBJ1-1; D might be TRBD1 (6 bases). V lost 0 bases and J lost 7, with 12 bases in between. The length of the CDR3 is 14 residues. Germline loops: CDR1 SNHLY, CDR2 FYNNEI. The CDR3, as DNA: TGTGCCAGCAGTGAAGCGCTTAGGGGGGGTGAAGCTTTCTTT. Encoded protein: CASSEALRGGEAFF.

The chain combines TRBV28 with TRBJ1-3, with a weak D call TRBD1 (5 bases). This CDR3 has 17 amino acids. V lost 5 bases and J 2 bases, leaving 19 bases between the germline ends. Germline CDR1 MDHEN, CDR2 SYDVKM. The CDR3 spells CASSNPGHLRAGNTIYF. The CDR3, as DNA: TGTGCCAGCAGTAACCCCGGACACTTAAGGGCTGGAAACACCATATATTTT.

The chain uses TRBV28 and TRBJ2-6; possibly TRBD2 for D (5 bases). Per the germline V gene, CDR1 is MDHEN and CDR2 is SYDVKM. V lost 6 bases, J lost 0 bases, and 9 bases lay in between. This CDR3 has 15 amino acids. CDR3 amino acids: CASSPRGSGANVLTF. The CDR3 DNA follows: TGTGCCAGCAGCCCACGGGGCTCTGGGGCCAACGTCCTGACTTTC. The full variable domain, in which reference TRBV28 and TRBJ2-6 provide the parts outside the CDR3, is DVKVTQSSRYLVKRTGEKVFLECVQDMDHENMFWYRQDPGLGLRLIYFSYDVKMKEKGDIPEGYSVSREKKERFSLILESASTNQTSMYLCASSPRGSGANVLTFGAGSRLTVL.

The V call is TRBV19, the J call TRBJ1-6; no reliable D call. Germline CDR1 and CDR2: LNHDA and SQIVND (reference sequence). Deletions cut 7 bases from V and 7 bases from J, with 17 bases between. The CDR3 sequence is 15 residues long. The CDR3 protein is CASTDSFVGNSPLHF. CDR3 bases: TGTGCCAGTACCGATAGCTTCGTCGGGAATTCACCCCTCCACTTT.

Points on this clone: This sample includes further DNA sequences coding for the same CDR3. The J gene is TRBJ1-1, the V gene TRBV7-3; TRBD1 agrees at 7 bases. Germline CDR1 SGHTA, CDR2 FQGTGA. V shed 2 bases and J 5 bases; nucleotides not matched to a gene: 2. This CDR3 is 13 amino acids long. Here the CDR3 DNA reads TGTGCCAGCAGCTTACTCAGGGGGACTGAAGCTTTCTTT. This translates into CASSLLRGTEAFF. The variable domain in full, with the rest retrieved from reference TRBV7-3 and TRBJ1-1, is GAGVSQTPSNKVTEKGKYVELRCDPISGHTALYWYRQSLGQGPEFLIYFQGTGAADDSGLPNDRFFAVRPEGSVSTLKIQRTERGDSAVYLCASSLLRGTEAFFGQGTRLTVV.

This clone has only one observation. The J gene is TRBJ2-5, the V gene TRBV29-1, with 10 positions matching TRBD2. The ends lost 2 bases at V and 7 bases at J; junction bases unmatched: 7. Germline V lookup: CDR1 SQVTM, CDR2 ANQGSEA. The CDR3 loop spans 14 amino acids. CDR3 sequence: CSVEISSGGGTQYF. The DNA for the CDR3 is TGCAGCGTTGAAATCTCTAGCGGGGGAGGGACCCAGTACTTC. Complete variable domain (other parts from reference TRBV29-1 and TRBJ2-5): SAVISQKPSRDICQRGTSLTIQCQVDSQVTMMFWYRQQPGQSLTLIATANQGSEATYESGFVIDKFPISRPNLTFSTLTVSNMSPEDSSIYLCSVEISSGGGTQYFGPGTRLLVL.

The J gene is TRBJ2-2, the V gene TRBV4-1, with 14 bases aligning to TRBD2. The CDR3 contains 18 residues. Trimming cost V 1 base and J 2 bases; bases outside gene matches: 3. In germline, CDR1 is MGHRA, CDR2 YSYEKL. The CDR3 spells CASSQVGLAGGNTGELFF. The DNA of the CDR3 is TGCGCCAGCAGCCAAGTAGGACTAGCGGGGGGCAACACCGGGGAGCTGTTTTTT.

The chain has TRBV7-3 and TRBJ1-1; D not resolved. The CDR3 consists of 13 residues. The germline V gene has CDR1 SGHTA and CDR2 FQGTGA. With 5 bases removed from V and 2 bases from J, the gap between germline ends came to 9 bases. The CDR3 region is CASSQDGNTEAFF. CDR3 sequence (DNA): TGTGCCAGCAGCCAGGATGGAAACACTGAAGCTTTCTTT.

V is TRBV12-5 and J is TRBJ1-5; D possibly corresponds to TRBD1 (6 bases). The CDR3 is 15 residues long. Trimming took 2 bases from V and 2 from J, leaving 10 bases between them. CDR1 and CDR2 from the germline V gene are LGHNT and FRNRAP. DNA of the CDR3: TGTGCTAGTGGTTTGAACAGGGATGGCAATCAGCCCCAGCATTTT. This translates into CASGLNRDGNQPQHF. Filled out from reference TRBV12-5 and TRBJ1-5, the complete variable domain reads DARVTQTPRHKVTEMGQEVTMRCQPILGHNTVFWYRQTMMQGLELLAYFRNRAPLDDSGMPKDRFSAEMPDATLATLKIQPSEPRDSAVYFCASGLNRDGNQPQHFGDGTRLSIL.

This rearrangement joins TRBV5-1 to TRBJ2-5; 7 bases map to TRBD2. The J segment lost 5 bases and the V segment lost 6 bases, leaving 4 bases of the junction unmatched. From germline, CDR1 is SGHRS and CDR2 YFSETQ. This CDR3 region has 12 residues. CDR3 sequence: CASNGGLETQYF. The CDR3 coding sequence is TGCGCCAGCAACGGGGGGTTGGAGACCCAGTACTTC.

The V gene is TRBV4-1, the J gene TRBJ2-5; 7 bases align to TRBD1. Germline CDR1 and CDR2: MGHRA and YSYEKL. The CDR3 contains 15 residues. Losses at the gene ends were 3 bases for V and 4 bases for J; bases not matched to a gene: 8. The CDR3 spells CASSQIPTGPETQYF. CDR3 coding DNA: TGCGCCAGCAGCCAGATCCCGACAGGGCCAGAGACCCAGTACTTC.

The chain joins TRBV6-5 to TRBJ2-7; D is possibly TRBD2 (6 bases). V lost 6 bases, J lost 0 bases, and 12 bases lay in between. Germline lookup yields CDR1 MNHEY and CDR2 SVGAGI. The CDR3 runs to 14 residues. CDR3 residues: CASRRDLGSYEQYF. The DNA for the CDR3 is TGTGCCAGCAGAAGGGACTTAGGCTCCTACGAGCAGTACTTC.

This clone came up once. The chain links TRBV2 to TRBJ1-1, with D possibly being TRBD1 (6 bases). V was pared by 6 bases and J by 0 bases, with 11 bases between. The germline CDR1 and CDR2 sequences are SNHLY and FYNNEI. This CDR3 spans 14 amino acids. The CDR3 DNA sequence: TGTGCCAGCAGGAGGACAGTCCTGAACACTGAAGCTTTCTTT. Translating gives CASRRTVLNTEAFF.